A single sample is the source of the 7 T cell receptor beta chains below, sequenced in a study of beta chain features in type 1 diabetes. The isolated RNA, all of it, was reverse transcribed, so expressed TCRB transcripts were what got sequenced. The method was immunoSEQ multiplex PCR; TCRdb's version includes in-frame clones alone and lacks a portion of them. The data show hundreds of thousands of clones, around 10% seen once. What was sequenced was naive CD4+ T cells from blood. Receptors were obtained from a woman in her twenties or thirties in good health.

In its sample, this clone was seen a few times. The chain is built from TRBV4-2 and TRBJ2-3; 9 bases are shared with TRBD2. Germline lookup yields CDR1 LGHNA and CDR2 YNFKEQ. This CDR3 has 17 amino acids. V gave up 2 bases and J gave up 5 bases; unmatched junction bases: 11. The CDR3 coding sequence is TGTGCCAGCAGCCAACAGACTAGCGGAGCTCTTGGAGATACGCAGTATTTT. Protein sequence: CASSQQTSGALGDTQYF.

A few counts support this clone. The V gene is TRBV18, the J gene TRBJ2-1, with 7 bases identical to TRBD2. This CDR3 has 13 residues. CDR1 is KGHSH, CDR2 LQKENI, per germline. The ends lost 2 bases at V and 10 bases at J; junction bases unmatched: 5. CDR3 coding DNA: TGTGCCAGCTCACCAAGGGGACTACCGGAGCAGTTCTTC. This translates into CASSPRGLPEQFF.

This clone was seen only a few times. The CDR3 region has the DNA TGTGCCAGCAGCTTCAGTGTGCGGGACCACGAGCAGTACTTC. Amino acid sequence: CASSFSVRDHEQYF. This chain connects TRBV5-4 to TRBJ2-7, with D possibly being TRBD2 (6 bases). CDR3 length: 14 residues. Germline V gives CDR1 SGHNT, CDR2 YYREEE (reference sequence). Trimming pared 2 bases from V and 5 bases from J, leaving 14 bases between.

This clone was counted only a few times. The rearrangement joins TRBV18 to TRBJ2-7; possibly TRBD2 for D (5 bases). Germline CDR1 and CDR2: KGHSH and LQKENI. The CDR3 loop spans 12 amino acids. V gave up 4 bases and J gave up 3 bases, with 7 bases separating them. CDR3 DNA sequence: TGTGCCAGCTCACGGGGAGTCTACGAGCAGTACTTC. Translation: CASSRGVYEQYF.

This clone came up a few times. The chain combines TRBV12-5 with TRBJ2-7; TRBD1 agrees at 7 bases. V dropped 6 bases and J dropped 3; count of bases not matched to a gene: 14. This CDR3 is built from 16 residues. Germline CDR1 and CDR2: LGHNT and FRNRAP. The CDR3 nucleotides are TGTGCTAGTGGCCTCCACCGGACAGGCACTGACTACGAGCAGTACTTC. Translated, it gives CASGLHRTGTDYEQYF.

The gene calls are TRBV30 and TRBJ1-5; 8 bases map to TRBD1. With V trimmed by 3 bases and J by 5 bases, 12 bases remained unmatched. This CDR3 has 16 residues. The germline gives CDR1 GTSNPN, CDR2 SVGIG (reference sequence). CDR3 region: CAWRGPDRAEDQPQHF. As DNA, the CDR3 is TGTGCCTGGAGAGGGCCGGACAGGGCCGAGGATCAGCCCCAGCATTTT. The entire variable domain, with the rest obtained from reference TRBV30 and TRBJ1-5, is as follows: SQTIHQWPATLVQPVGSPLSLECTVEGTSNPNLYWYRQAAGRGLQLLFYSVGIGQISSEVPQNLSASRPQDRQFILSSKKLLLSDSGFYLCAWRGPDRAEDQPQHFGDGTRLSIL.

In its sample, this clone was seen a few times. This chain uses TRBV19 with TRBJ2-4; 10 bases fit TRBD1. Germline loops: CDR1 LNHDA, CDR2 SQIVND (reference sequence). J lost 6 bases, V lost 1 base, and 9 bases had no gene match. The CDR3 sequence is 17 residues long. The CDR3 is CASSIGQGARRRNIQYF. The CDR3 DNA reads TGTGCCAGTAGTATAGGACAGGGGGCCCGAAGACGAAACATTCAGTACTTC.